Shown below are 17 T cell receptor beta chains from a single sample sequenced in a study of blood T cell repertoires in COVID-19. Assay: immunoSEQ multiplex PCR; the TCRdb copy retains only in-frame clones and omits some. The data hold approximately 150,000 clones, with 75% to 90% observed a single time. Sequencing was performed on peripheral blood. The receptors derive from a man between 65 and 85 years old with acute or convalescent COVID-19.

In nucleotides, the CDR3 is TGTGCCAGCAGCCGTATGGGAGGGAAGGAGGAGACCCAGTACTTC. This encodes CASSRMGGKEETQYF. The rearrangement uses TRBV3-1 (or the pseudogene TRBV3-2) and TRBJ2-5; 7 positions match TRBD2. Germline V lookup: CDR1 LGHDT, CDR2 YNNKEL (reference sequence). The CDR3 totals 15 residues. V shed 4 bases and J 5 bases; nucleotides not matched to a gene: 10.

V usage is TRBV7-9 and J usage is TRBJ1-3; 10 positions agree with TRBD1. The CDR3 spans 18 residues. CDR1 and CDR2 from the germline V gene are SEHNR and FQNEAQ (reference sequence). The ends lost 5 bases at V and 2 bases at J; junction bases unmatched: 12. CDR3 sequence (DNA): TGTGCCAGCAGCCAACCCGCTAGACAGGGGGCGACTGGAAACACCATATATTTT. It codes for CASSQPARQGATGNTIYF.

The genes are TRBV7-6 and TRBJ1-3, with no clear D. The length of the CDR3 is 17 residues. Trimming left V 1 base short and J 0 bases short, with 13 bases between. Germline CDR1 SGHVS, CDR2 FNYEAQ. The DNA for the CDR3 is TGTGCCAGCAGCTTAGGGGATAGGAGGCGCTCTGGAAACACCATATATTTT. Its protein product is CASSLGDRRRSGNTIYF.

This clone showed up just a few times. An end of the junction does not agree with germline; a read error may underlie this. The CDR3 sequence: CASSERRRGGPSSEQYF. DNA for the CDR3: TGTGCCAGCAGTGAAAGAAGGCGGGGAGGGCCATCCTCCGAGCAGTACTTC. The V and J genes are TRBV2 and TRBJ2-7; 7 bases agree with TRBD2. Per the germline V gene, CDR1 is SNHLY and CDR2 is FYNNEI. The CDR3 covers 17 residues.

This clone turned up a few times. The CDR3: CASSYFWDSTWDGYTF. The CDR3 DNA reads TGTGCCAGCAGTTACTTCTGGGACTCCACCTGGGATGGCTACACCTTC. The chain has TRBV6-6 and TRBJ1-2; D is possibly TRBD1 (5 bases). CDR3 size: 16 residues. Germline V lookup: CDR1 MNHNY, CDR2 SVGAGI (reference sequence). Trimming took off 1 base at V and 6 bases at J, with 18 bases between the two ends.

The CDR3 is CASSWPRQGPYNEQFF. The CDR3 DNA reads TGCGCCAGCAGCTGGCCCCGACAGGGTCCCTACAATGAGCAGTTCTTC. J is TRBJ2-1 and V is TRBV5-1; 7 bases map to TRBD1. Germline V CDR1 and CDR2: SGHRS, YFSETQ. Losses at the gene ends were 3 bases for V and 2 bases for J; bases not matched to a gene: 8. The CDR3 covers 16 residues.

V is TRBV7-9 and J is TRBJ1-4; D remains unclear. Germline CDR1 reads SEHNR; CDR2 reads FQNEAQ (reference sequence). Between the trimmed V and J ends, which lost 3 bases and 2 bases, there was a span of 7 bases. CDR3 length equals 14 residues. CDR3 sequence (DNA): TGTGCCAGCAGCTTCGGTGTGACTAATGAAAAACTGTTTTTT. Amino acids: CASSFGVTNEKLFF.

This chain links TRBV30 with TRBJ1-1; D perhaps matches TRBD1 (5 bases). Per the germline V gene, CDR1 is GTSNPN and CDR2 is SVGIG (reference sequence). V lost 8 bases, J lost 2 bases, and 9 bases lay in between. The CDR3 is made up of 11 amino acids. CDR3 nucleotides: TGTGCCCAGGGACTTAACACTGAAGCTTTCTTT. Its translation: CAQGLNTEAFF.

This chain joins TRBV7-2 and TRBJ2-2; TRBD1 matches at 7 bases. V lost 5 bases, J lost 1 base, and 7 bases stayed unmatched. Germline V lookup: CDR1 SGHTA, CDR2 FQGNSA. This CDR3 spans 16 amino acids. CDR3 residues: CASSPHRGVNTGELFF. DNA for the CDR3: TGTGCCAGCAGCCCCCACAGGGGAGTGAACACCGGGGAGCTGTTTTTT.

V gene TRBV7-3 combines with J gene TRBJ2-2; D possibly corresponds to TRBD2 (6 bases). Germline V lookup: CDR1 SGHTA, CDR2 FQGTGA. V gave up 3 bases and J gave up 0 bases, with 11 bases separating them. The CDR3 runs 16 residues. This chain's CDR3 is CASSLWTTANTGELFF. CDR3 bases: TGTGCCAGCAGCTTGTGGACTACCGCGAACACCGGGGAGCTGTTTTTT. Based on the CDR3 plus reference TRBV7-3 and TRBJ2-2, the full variable domain is GAGVSQTPSNKVTEKGKYVELRCDPISGHTALYWYRQSLGQGPEFLIYFQGTGAADDSGLPNDRFFAVRPEGSVSTLKIQRTERGDSAVYLCASSLWTTANTGELFFGEGSRLTVL.

The CDR3 DNA reads TGTGCCAGCAGCGAGATAAACTATGGCTACACCTTC. It is translated as CASSEINYGYTF. The rearrangement joins TRBV6-1 to TRBJ1-2; the D is unclear. This CDR3 region has 12 residues. Trimming stripped 6 bases from V and 2 bases from J, with 7 bases between. Germline V gene data show CDR1 as MNHNS and CDR2 as SASEGT.

The rearrangement uses TRBV2 and TRBJ1-4, with no clear D. The ends were cut back, 4 bases at V and 5 bases at J, with 8 bases in the middle. The V gene's germline CDR1 is SNHLY and CDR2 FYNNEI. This CDR3 has 13 residues. The CDR3 reads CASSVRMNEKLFF. The CDR3 DNA follows: TGTGCCAGCAGTGTGCGTATGAATGAAAAACTGTTTTTT.

In nucleotides, the CDR3 is TGTGCCAGCAGCTTAGGGTCTAGCGTTAAGACCCAGTACTTC. This encodes CASSLGSSVKTQYF. The chain has TRBV11-2 and TRBJ2-5, with D possibly being TRBD2 (6 bases). Trimming took off 1 base at V and 6 bases at J, with 12 bases between the two ends. Germline V CDR1 and CDR2: SGHAT, FQNNGV. The CDR3 is made up of 14 amino acids.

The rearrangement uses TRBV6-6 and TRBJ1-2; 9 nucleotides line up with TRBD1. The germline CDR1 and CDR2 sequences are MNHNY and SVGAGI (reference sequence). The CDR3 runs to 18 residues. The V segment lost 5 bases and the J segment 4 bases; nucleotides outside the gene matches: 17. The CDR3 loop reads CASSPGRGQGGAVYGYTF. CDR3 DNA sequence: TGTGCCAGCAGTCCTGGGAGGGGACAGGGAGGCGCGGTCTATGGCTACACCTTC.

The chain carries TRBV28 and TRBJ2-6, with 9 bases that match TRBD1. The CDR3 loop spans 18 amino acids. Germline CDR1 is MDHEN and CDR2 is SYDVKM. Trimming took 2 bases from V and 0 from J; bases not matched to a gene: 5. DNA for the CDR3: TGTGCCAGCAGTTTAGGAGGACAGGGGAACTCTGGGGCCAACGTCCTGACTTTC. It translates to CASSLGGQGNSGANVLTF.

The chain joins TRBV19 to TRBJ1-5, with unresolved D. The CDR3 loop spans 12 amino acids. The ends were cut back, 6 bases at V and 4 bases at J, with 7 bases in the middle. CDR1 and CDR2 from the germline V gene are LNHDA and SQIVND (reference sequence). CDR3 loop: CASSKNNQPQHF. The CDR3, as DNA: TGTGCCAGTAGCAAAAATAATCAGCCCCAGCATTTT.

The rearrangement links TRBV18 to TRBJ2-7, with 9 bases that match TRBD1. V shed 3 bases and J 5 bases; nucleotides not matched to a gene: 8. Germline CDR1 reads KGHSH; CDR2 reads LQKENI. The CDR3 is 15 residues long. CDR3 sequence: CASSPRTGVRDEQYF. CDR3 nucleotide sequence: TGTGCCAGCTCACCTAGGACAGGGGTGAGAGACGAGCAGTACTTC.